These 29 T cell receptor beta chains share one sample of origin, sequenced in a study of T-cell memory formation after mild COVID-19. One entry per CDR3 protein results from TCRdb running MiXCR on the 5' RACE reads. The sample contains under 300,000 distinct CDR3 sequences, 15% to 20% of which appear only once. Sequencing was done on a sample of PBMCs or a T cell subset sorted from them (not recorded which). These TCRs come from a young man who had mild COVID-19 (a few samples of this study predate the infection). Cell type and time point are not known.

This chain connects TRBV11-1 to TRBJ2-7, with a weak D call TRBD1 (5 bases). The CDR3 runs 13 residues. The V end lost 5 bases, the J end lost 2 bases, and 10 bases lay between the germline ends. Germline CDR1 is SGHAT and CDR2 is FQDESV (reference sequence). CDR3 protein: CASSAAGPYEQYF. The CDR3, as DNA: TGTGCCAGCAGCGCCGCAGGGCCCTACGAGCAGTACTTC. The whole variable domain, remainder taken from reference TRBV11-1 and TRBJ2-7, is EAEVAQSPRYKITEKSQAVAFWCDPISGHATLYWYRQILGQGPELLVQFQDESVVDDSQLPKDRFSAERLKGVDSTLKIQPAELGDSAMYLCASSAAGPYEQYFGPGTRLTVT.

This chain joins TRBV6-6 and TRBJ2-1; 10 bases line up with TRBD2. CDR3 length: 15 amino acids. Looked up from germline, CDR1 is MNHNY and CDR2 is SVGAGI (reference sequence). The V gene end was trimmed by 5 bases and the J gene end by 7 bases; junction bases not matched to a gene: 8. DNA for the CDR3: TGTGCCAGCAGTCGTCGAGCGGGGGGGCGGAATGAGCAGTTCTTC. Encoded protein: CASSRRAGGRNEQFF.

This clonotype was counted only a few times. The CDR3 DNA follows: TGTGCCACCAGCAGAGACAGGTCGGGCACTGAAGCTTTCTTT. Encoded protein: CATSRDRSGTEAFF. The chain has TRBV15 and TRBJ1-1; D is uncertain. Germline V gene data show CDR1 as LNHNV and CDR2 as YYDKDF (reference sequence). This CDR3 region has 14 residues. The V and J ends lost 0 bases and 4 bases respectively, with 9 bases between them.

This clonotype was detected only a few times. This chain joins TRBV14 and TRBJ1-2, with TRBD1 matching over 7 bases. Germline-derived CDR1 and CDR2 are SGHDN and FVKESK. The ends lost 3 bases at V and 9 bases at J; junction bases unmatched: 16. The CDR3 covers 16 residues. CDR3 bases: TGTGCCAGCAGCCAGCGGACAGGACCCCTGTCTGGTAGCTACACCTTC. Its translation is CASSQRTGPLSGSYTF.

In its sample, this clonotype was seen a few times. The chain joins TRBV20-1 to TRBJ1-2; 7 positions agree with TRBD1. This CDR3 has 10 residues. Germline assignment: CDR1 DFQATT and CDR2 SNEGSKA (reference sequence). CDR3 amino acids: CSDRVYGYTF. The CDR3 DNA sequence: TGCAGCGACAGGGTCTATGGCTACACCTTC.

There are a few counts of this clonotype. V gene TRBV7-9 combines with J gene TRBJ2-3; D gene unclear. Germline loops: CDR1 SEHNR, CDR2 FQNEAQ (reference sequence). The CDR3 length is 14 residues. Between the trimmed V and J ends, which lost 2 bases and 4 bases, there was a span of 10 bases. CDR3 nucleotides: TGTGCCAGCAGCTTATTGCCGGGTTCAGATACGCAGTATTTT. Its translation: CASSLLPGSDTQYF.

The chain is built from TRBV29-1 and TRBJ1-1; D gene uncertain. Germline CDR1 reads SQVTM; CDR2 reads ANQGSEA. V dropped 5 bases and J dropped 3 bases, with 10 bases sitting between them. The CDR3 spans 12 residues. This CDR3 is CSVRYGDTEAFF. The CDR3 nucleotides read TGCAGCGTTAGGTATGGGGACACTGAAGCTTTCTTT.

The genes are TRBV10-3 and TRBJ1-5; D is uncertain. The CDR3 loop spans 13 amino acids. Trimming removed 4 bases at V and 1 base at J, with 5 bases between. CDR1 ENHRY and CDR2 SYGVKD come from the germline V gene. In nucleotides, the CDR3 is TGTGCCATCAGTGTAGAAAGCAATCAGCCCCAGCATTTT. Translation gives CAISVESNQPQHF.

The chain has TRBV28 and TRBJ2-1; 7 bases fit TRBD2. Germline loops: CDR1 MDHEN, CDR2 SYDVKM. The junction had 6 bases not matched to a gene; V was cut back by 11 bases and J by 2 bases. The CDR3 is 13 residues long. The CDR3 sequence: CAATGGAYNEQFF. Written as DNA, the CDR3 is TGTGCCGCAACTGGGGGGGCCTACAATGAGCAGTTCTTC.

This clonotype was seen a few times. V gene TRBV4-2 combines with J gene TRBJ1-5, with 8 bases identical to TRBD1. Losses at the gene ends were 1 base for V and 6 bases for J; bases not matched to a gene: 2. Looked up from germline, CDR1 is LGHNA and CDR2 is YNFKEQ. The CDR3 totals 14 residues. The CDR3 region is CASSQAGGSQPQHF. The CDR3, as DNA: TGTGCCAGCAGCCAAGCAGGGGGCTCTCAGCCCCAGCATTTT.

This clonotype was found many times. J is TRBJ1-1 and V is TRBV29-1; D gene unclear. This CDR3 is 10 amino acids long. Looked up from germline, CDR1 is SQVTM and CDR2 is ANQGSEA. With 7 bases removed from V and 4 bases from J, the gap between germline ends came to 7 bases. The DNA for the CDR3 is TGCAGCGCCCGGGTCACTGAAGCTTTCTTT. Its translation is CSARVTEAFF.

This chain uses TRBV4-3 with TRBJ2-1, with D perhaps matching TRBD2 (5 bases). V lost 0 bases and J 4 bases, leaving 10 bases between the germline ends. CDR3 length: 15 residues. From germline, CDR1 is LGHNA and CDR2 YSLEER. CDR3 DNA: TGCGCCAGCAGCCAAGAGCGGGCTGGATACAATGAGCAGTTCTTC. Translation gives CASSQERAGYNEQFF.

The chain uses TRBV20-1 and TRBJ2-3; 10 nucleotides align to TRBD2. The CDR3 runs to 14 residues. CDR1 DFQATT and CDR2 SNEGSKA come from the germline V gene (reference sequence). The V gene end was trimmed by 3 bases and the J gene end by 7 bases; junction bases not matched to a gene: 7. The CDR3 nucleotides are TGCAGTGCTAGGATAGCGGGGGGAGTCAATACGCAGTATTTT. Protein: CSARIAGGVNTQYF.

This clonotype has just a few counts. The gene calls are TRBV6-5 and TRBJ1-2; 8 positions match TRBD1. The CDR3 has 13 residues. Germline CDR1 is MNHEY and CDR2 is SVGAGI. Losses at the gene ends were 7 bases for V and 6 bases for J; bases not matched to a gene: 7. CDR3: CASNWTGRDGYTF. The DNA for the CDR3 is TGTGCCAGCAATTGGACAGGGAGGGATGGCTACACCTTC.

This clonotype occurred a few times. The rearrangement joins TRBV12-3 or TRBV12-4 to TRBJ2-1, with 9 bases that match TRBD2. J was trimmed by 6 bases and V by 6 bases; bases with no gene match: 9. The CDR3 consists of 15 residues. The CDR3 reads CASSPGGGAFNEQFF. CDR3 DNA sequence: TGTGCCAGCAGCCCCGGCGGGGGGGCCTTCAATGAGCAGTTCTTC.

This clonotype has a count of ten or more. The V call is TRBV4-3, the J call TRBJ2-7; D ambiguous. Trimming left V 0 bases short and J 4 bases short, with 25 bases between. CDR1 and CDR2 (germline): LGHNA, YSLEER. This CDR3 has 19 residues. This CDR3 reads CASSQDISVPTDDRYEQYF. The CDR3 DNA follows: TGCGCCAGCAGCCAAGATATATCCGTCCCGACGGATGATCGTTACGAGCAGTACTTC.

There are many counts of this clonotype. The CDR3 bases are TGCAGCGTTGTGGCTATTCTGATAGACAATGAGCAGTTCTTC. Translation: CSVVAILIDNEQFF. The rearrangement uses TRBV29-1 and TRBJ2-1; D is uncertain. The germline V gene has CDR1 SQVTM and CDR2 ANQGSEA. The CDR3 covers 14 residues. Trimming stripped 4 bases from V and 5 bases from J, with 15 bases between.

This clonotype turned up a few times. This sequence joins TRBV10-3 and TRBJ2-4; possible D gene TRBD2, 5 bases. Germline V gene lookup returns CDR1 ENHRY and CDR2 SYGVKD. The V end was cut by 6 bases, the J end by 9 bases, with 21 bases between. This CDR3 spans 15 amino acids. This chain's CDR3 is CAISSMSGSLSIQYF. CDR3 coding DNA: TGTGCCATCAGCAGTATGTCGGGGTCCTTAAGCATTCAGTACTTC.

There are a few counts of this clonotype. The chain combines TRBV4-3 with TRBJ1-1, with D perhaps TRBD1 (5 bases). Between the trimmed V and J ends, which lost 3 bases and 4 bases, there was a span of 21 bases. There are 17 residues in the CDR3. The V gene's germline CDR1 is LGHNA and CDR2 YSLEER. The CDR3 nucleotides are TGCGCCAGCAGCCAGGGGGGAGTAGTACGGGTGGGCACTGAAGCTTTCTTT. Its translation is CASSQGGVVRVGTEAFF.

A single count supports this clonotype. The chain couples TRBV29-1 to TRBJ1-2, with D unclear. This CDR3 has 11 amino acids. V lost 1 base and J 7 bases, leaving 7 bases between the germline ends. Germline CDR1 is SQVTM and CDR2 is ANQGSEA. The CDR3 loop is CSVEALGGYTF. The CDR3 DNA reads as TGCAGCGTTGAAGCTCTGGGTGGCTACACCTTC.

J is TRBJ2-5 and V is TRBV5-1, with D maybe TRBD2 (6 bases). Germline assignment: CDR1 SGHRS and CDR2 YFSETQ. CDR3 length: 16 residues. The V end was cut by 3 bases, the J end by 5 bases, with 20 bases between. The CDR3 region has the DNA TGCGCCAGCAGCTCGGGGGTCCGCCAAGAGGGGGAGACCCAGTACTTC. This gives the protein CASSSGVRQEGETQYF.

In this sample, this clonotype turned up a few times. CDR3 loop: CASSWTGVADTEAFF. CDR3 DNA: TGTGCCAGCAGTTGGACAGGGGTCGCGGACACTGAAGCTTTCTTT. V usage is TRBV6-5 and J usage is TRBJ1-1; TRBD1 aligns across 9 bases. CDR3 length: 15 residues. Losses at the gene ends were 4 bases for V and 3 bases for J; bases not matched to a gene: 6. Germline V gene sequence: CDR1 MNHEY, CDR2 SVGAGI.

The chain links TRBV4-1 to TRBJ1-6, with D unclear. Germline loops: CDR1 MGHRA, CDR2 YSYEKL. Deletions cut 3 bases from V and 2 bases from J, with 2 bases between. CDR3 length equals 13 residues. The CDR3: CASSHPYNSPLHF. In nucleotides, the CDR3 is TGCGCCAGCAGCCACCCCTATAATTCACCCCTCCACTTT.

This clonotype was counted ten times or more. The chain is built from TRBV5-1 and TRBJ2-1; 11 bases align to TRBD1. V shed 3 bases, J shed 6 bases, and the junction held 5 bases outside the gene matches. Germline loops: CDR1 SGHRS, CDR2 YFSETQ. The CDR3 consists of 15 residues. The CDR3 loop reads CASSYGQGASNEQFF. In DNA, the CDR3 is TGCGCCAGCAGCTATGGACAGGGGGCCTCCAATGAGCAGTTCTTC.

The rearrangement joins TRBV24-1 to TRBJ1-5, with a tentative D call TRBD1 (5 bases). The CDR3 covers 12 residues. V shed 4 bases and J shed 8 bases, with 8 bases lying between them. Germline V gene data show CDR1 as KGHDR and CDR2 as SFDVKD. Written as DNA, the CDR3 is TGTGCCACCAGTGACCCGGACAAGCCCCAGCATTTT. It specifies CATSDPDKPQHF.

This clonotype was detected only a few times. A junction end diverges from the germline sequence, so it may reflect a read error. The rearrangement joins TRBV12-3 or TRBV12-4 to TRBJ1-2, with D unclear. The CDR3 has 13 amino acids. The CDR3 DNA reads TGTGCCAGCAGGTTAGCCCATAACTATGGCTACACCTTC. Residues: CASRLAHNYGYTF.

This clonotype has only a few counts. This sequence joins TRBV6-5 and TRBJ2-1; TRBD1 matches 7 bases. The CDR3 spans 16 residues. V lost 0 bases and J lost 4; bases outside the gene matches: 6. Germline V gene sequence: CDR1 MNHEY, CDR2 SVGAGI. CDR3 loop: CASSYSIAGGYNEQFF. The CDR3 region has the DNA TGTGCCAGCAGTTACTCGATTGCAGGGGGATACAATGAGCAGTTCTTC.

There are a few counts of this clonotype. One end of the junction is discordant with germline, which a read error may explain. The chain uses TRBV7-2 and TRBJ2-5; TRBD1 matches at 10 bases. The CDR3 length is 19 residues. Germline loops: CDR1 SGHTA, CDR2 FQGNSA. In nucleotides, the CDR3 is TGTGCCAGCAGCGTAGCCGTGGGGACAGGGGAATATTTGGAAGAGACCCAGTACTTC. Its protein is CASSVAVGTGEYLEETQYF.

This clonotype was detected only a few times. This rearrangement joins TRBV6-5 to TRBJ2-7; D possibly matches TRBD1 or TRBD2 (5 bases each). The CDR3 contains 14 residues. Germline V CDR1 and CDR2: MNHEY, SVGAGI. The V end lost 5 bases, the J end lost 3 bases, and 14 bases lay between the germline ends. This CDR3 is CASSIRDGSYEQYV. The CDR3, as DNA: TGTGCCAGCAGTATACGGGACGGAAGCTACGAGCAGTACGTC.